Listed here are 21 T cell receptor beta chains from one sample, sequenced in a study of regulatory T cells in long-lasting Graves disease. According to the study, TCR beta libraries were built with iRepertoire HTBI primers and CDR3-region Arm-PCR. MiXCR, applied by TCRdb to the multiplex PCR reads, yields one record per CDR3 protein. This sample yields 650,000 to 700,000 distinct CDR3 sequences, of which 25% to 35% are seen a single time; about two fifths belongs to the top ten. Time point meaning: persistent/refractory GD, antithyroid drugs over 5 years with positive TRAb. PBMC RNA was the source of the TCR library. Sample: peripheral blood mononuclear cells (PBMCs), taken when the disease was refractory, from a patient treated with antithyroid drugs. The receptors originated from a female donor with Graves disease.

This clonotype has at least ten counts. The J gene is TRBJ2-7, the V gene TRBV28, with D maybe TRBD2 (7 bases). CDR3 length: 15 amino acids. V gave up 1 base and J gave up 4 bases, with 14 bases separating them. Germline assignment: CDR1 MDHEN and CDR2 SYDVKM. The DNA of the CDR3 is TGTGCCAGCAGTTTATCCGGGGGGCTTGGGTACGAGCAGTACTTC. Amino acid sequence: CASSLSGGLGYEQYF.

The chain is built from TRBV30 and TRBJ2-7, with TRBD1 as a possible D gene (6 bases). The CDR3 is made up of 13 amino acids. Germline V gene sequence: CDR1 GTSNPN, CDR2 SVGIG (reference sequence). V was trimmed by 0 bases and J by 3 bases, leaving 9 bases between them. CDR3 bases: TGTGCCTGGAGTGTACAACAGGGCTACGAGCAGTACTTC. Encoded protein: CAWSVQQGYEQYF.

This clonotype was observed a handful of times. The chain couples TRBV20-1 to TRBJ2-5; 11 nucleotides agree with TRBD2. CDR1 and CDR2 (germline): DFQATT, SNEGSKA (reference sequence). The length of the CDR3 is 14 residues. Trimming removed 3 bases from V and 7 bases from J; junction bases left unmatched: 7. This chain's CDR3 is CSARELAGDRTQYF. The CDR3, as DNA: TGCAGTGCTAGGGAACTAGCGGGGGACCGGACCCAGTACTTC.

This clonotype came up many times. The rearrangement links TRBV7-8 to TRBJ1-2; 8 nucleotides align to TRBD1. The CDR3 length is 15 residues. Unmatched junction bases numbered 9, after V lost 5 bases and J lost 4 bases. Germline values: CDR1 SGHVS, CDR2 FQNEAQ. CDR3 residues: CASSPRTGWSYGYTF. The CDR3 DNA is TGTGCCAGCAGCCCAAGGACAGGGTGGTCCTATGGCTACACCTTC.

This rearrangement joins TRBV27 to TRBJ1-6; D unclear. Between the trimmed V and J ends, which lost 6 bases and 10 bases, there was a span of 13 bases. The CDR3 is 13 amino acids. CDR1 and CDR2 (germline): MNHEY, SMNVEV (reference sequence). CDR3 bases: TGTGCCAGCAGCCCCTCGGGATGGTCACCCCTCCACTTT. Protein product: CASSPSGWSPLHF.

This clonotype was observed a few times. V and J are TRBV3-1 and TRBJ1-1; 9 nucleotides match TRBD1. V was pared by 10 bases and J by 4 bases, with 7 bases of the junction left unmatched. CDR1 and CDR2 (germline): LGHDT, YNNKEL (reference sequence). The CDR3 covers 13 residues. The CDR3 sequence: CATLDRGGTEAFF. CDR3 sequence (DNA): TGTGCCACGTTGGACAGGGGAGGCACTGAAGCTTTCTTT.

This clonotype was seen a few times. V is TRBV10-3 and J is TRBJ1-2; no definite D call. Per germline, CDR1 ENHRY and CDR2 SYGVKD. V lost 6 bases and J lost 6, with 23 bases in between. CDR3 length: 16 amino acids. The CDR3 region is CAIRPQRNPPGDGYTF. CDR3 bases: TGTGCCATCAGACCCCAGAGGAACCCGCCTGGTGATGGCTACACCTTC.

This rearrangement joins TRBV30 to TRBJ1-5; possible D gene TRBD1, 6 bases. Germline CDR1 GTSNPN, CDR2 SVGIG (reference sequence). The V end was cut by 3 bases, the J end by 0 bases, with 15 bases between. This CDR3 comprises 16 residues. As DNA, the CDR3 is TGTGCCTGGAGCCGGAGCAGGGGATATAGCAATCAGCCCCAGCATTTT. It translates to CAWSRSRGYSNQPQHF. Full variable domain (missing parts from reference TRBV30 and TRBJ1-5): SQTIHQWPATLVQPVGSPLSLECTVEGTSNPNLYWYRQAAGRGLQLLFYSVGIGQISSEVPQNLSASRPQDRQFILSSKKLLLSDSGFYLCAWSRSRGYSNQPQHFGDGTRLSIL.

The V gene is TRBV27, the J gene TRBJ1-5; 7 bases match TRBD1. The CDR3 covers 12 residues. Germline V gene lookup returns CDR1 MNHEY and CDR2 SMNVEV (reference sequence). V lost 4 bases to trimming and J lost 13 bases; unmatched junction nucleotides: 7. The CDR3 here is CASSSGGGFQHF. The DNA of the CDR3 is TGTGCCAGCAGTTCAGGGGGTGGGTTTCAGCATTTT.

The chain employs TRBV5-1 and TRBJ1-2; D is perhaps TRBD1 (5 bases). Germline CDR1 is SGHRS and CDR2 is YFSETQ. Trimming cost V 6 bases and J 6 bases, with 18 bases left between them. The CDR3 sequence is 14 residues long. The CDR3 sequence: CASTTAGTRNGYTF. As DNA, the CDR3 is TGCGCCAGCACCACGGCCGGGACGAGGAATGGCTACACCTTC.

CDR3 in DNA: TGTGCCAGCAGTGCGTTTTGGGACAGGCTGAACACTGAAGCTTTCTTT. Its protein is CASSAFWDRLNTEAFF. This rearrangement joins TRBV6-1 to TRBJ1-1, with TRBD1 matching over 8 bases. Trimming cost V 4 bases and J 0 bases; bases outside gene matches: 7. CDR3 length: 16 amino acids. From germline, CDR1 is MNHNS and CDR2 SASEGT.

The CDR3 DNA reads as TGTGCCAGCCGAACAGAGGGGGCGAGCAACACTGAAGCTTTCTTT. It translates to CASRTEGASNTEAFF. The V and J genes are TRBV7-3 and TRBJ1-1; 7 positions agree with TRBD1. The trim removed 8 bases at V and 2 bases at J, leaving 11 bases unmatched. Germline V gene sequence: CDR1 SGHTA, CDR2 FQGTGA. The CDR3 has 15 residues.

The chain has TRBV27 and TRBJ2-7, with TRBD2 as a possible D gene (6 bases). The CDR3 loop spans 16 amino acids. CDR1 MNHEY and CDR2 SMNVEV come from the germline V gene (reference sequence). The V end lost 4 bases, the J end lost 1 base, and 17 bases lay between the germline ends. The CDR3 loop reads CASSSFWRGSSYEQYF. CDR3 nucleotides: TGTGCCAGCAGTTCTTTTTGGAGGGGCAGTTCCTACGAGCAGTACTTC.

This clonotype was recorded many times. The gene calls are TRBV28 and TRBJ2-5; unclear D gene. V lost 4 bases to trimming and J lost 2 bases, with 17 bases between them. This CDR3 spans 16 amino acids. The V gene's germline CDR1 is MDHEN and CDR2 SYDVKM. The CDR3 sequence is CASSSFGRMRQETQYF. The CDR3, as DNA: TGTGCCAGCAGTTCCTTCGGACGGATGAGACAAGAGACCCAGTACTTC.

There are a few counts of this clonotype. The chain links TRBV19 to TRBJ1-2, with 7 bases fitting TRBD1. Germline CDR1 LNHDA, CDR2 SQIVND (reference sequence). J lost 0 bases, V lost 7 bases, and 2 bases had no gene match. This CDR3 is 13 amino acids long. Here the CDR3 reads CASIGTANYGYTF. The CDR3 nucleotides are TGTGCCAGTATCGGGACAGCTAACTATGGCTACACCTTC.

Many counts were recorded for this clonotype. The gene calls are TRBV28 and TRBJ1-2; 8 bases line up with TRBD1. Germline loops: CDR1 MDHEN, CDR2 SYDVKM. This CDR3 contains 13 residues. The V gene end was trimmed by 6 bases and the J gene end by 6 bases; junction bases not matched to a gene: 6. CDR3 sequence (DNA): TGTGCCAGCAGCCGCCAGGGGGCGGATGGCTACACCTTC. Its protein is CASSRQGADGYTF.

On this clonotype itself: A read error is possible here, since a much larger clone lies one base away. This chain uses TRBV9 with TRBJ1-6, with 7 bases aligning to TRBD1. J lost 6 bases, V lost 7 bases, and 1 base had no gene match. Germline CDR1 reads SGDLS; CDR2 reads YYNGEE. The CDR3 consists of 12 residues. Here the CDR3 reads CASGDSNSPLHF. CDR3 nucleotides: TGTGCCAGCGGGGACAGTAATTCACCCCTCCACTTT.

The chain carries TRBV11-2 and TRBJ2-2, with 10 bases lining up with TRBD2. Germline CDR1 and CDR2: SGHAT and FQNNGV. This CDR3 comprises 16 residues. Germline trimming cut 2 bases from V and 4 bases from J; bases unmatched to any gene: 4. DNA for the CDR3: TGTGCCAGCAGCTTACTAGCGGGAGATTTCACCGGGGAGCTGTTTTTT. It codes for CASSLLAGDFTGELFF.

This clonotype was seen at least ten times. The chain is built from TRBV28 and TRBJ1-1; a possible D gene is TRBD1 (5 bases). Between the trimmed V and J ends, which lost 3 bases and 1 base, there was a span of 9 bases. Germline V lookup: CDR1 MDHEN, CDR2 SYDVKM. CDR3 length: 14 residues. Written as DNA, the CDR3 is TGTGCCAGCAGTTTTTGGGGGGGGAACACTGAAGCTTTCTTT. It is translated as CASSFWGGNTEAFF.

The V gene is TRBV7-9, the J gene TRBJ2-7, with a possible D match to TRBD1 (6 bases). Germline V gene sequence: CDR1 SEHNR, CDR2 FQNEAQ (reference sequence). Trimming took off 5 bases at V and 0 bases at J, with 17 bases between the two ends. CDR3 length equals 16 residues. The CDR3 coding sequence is TGTGCCAGCAGCGCCTCCGATGGGGGCGCCTCCTACGAGCAGTACTTC. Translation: CASSASDGGASYEQYF. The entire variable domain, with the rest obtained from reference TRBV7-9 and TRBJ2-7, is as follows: DTGVSQNPRHKITKRGQNVTFRCDPISEHNRLYWYRQTLGQGPEFLTYFQNEAQLEKSRLLSDRFSAERPKGSFSTLEIQRTEQGDSAMYLCASSASDGGASYEQYFGPGTRLTVT.

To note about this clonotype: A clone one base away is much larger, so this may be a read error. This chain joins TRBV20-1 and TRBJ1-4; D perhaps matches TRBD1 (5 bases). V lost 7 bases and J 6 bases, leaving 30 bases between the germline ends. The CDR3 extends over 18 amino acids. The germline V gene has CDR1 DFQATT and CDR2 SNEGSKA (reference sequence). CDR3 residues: CSVRGLGAGWMGDEKLFF. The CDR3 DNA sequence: TGCAGTGTGAGAGGGCTTGGGGCCGGATGGATGGGGGATGAAAAACTGTTTTTT.